This passage covers 18 T cell receptor beta chains from one sample sequenced in a study of blood T cells in healthy people across ages. The use of a sample-barcoded 5' primer and a J-beta primer mix characterized a second PCR of about 7 to 12 cycles. TCRdb passed the 5' RACE reads through MiXCR, listing each CDR3 protein once. The sample lists under 1,000,000 distinct CDR3 sequences; about 42% were seen once. The sample taken for sequencing was blood. The source of these receptors is a man older than 75 in good health.

The gene calls are TRBV5-6 and TRBJ1-2, with D possibly being TRBD1 (6 bases). This CDR3 has 16 amino acids. Looked up from germline, CDR1 is SGHDT and CDR2 is YYEEEE. The ends were cut back, 0 bases at V and 4 bases at J, with 16 bases in the middle. In DNA form, the CDR3 reads TGTGCCAGCAGCTTGGTTTCCCGGGGACAACGCTATGGCTACACCTTC. It translates to CASSLVSRGQRYGYTF.

This clonotype was observed a few times. The chain has TRBV29-1 and TRBJ2-7; D may be TRBD2 (5 bases). The tail of the sequence fits TRBJ2-5 better, so the J call may be wrong. The length of the CDR3 is 11 residues. CDR1 is SQVTM, CDR2 ANQGSEA, per germline. The CDR3 DNA follows: TGCAGCGTTGCCGGGGTGGAGACCCAGTACTTC. This codes for CSVAGVETQYF.

This clonotype has a handful of counts. V is TRBV2 and J is TRBJ2-4; 8 bases are shared with TRBD2. The V gene end was trimmed by 3 bases and the J gene end by 1 base; junction bases not matched to a gene: 11. The CDR3 runs 18 residues. CDR1 and CDR2 from the germline V gene are SNHLY and FYNNEI. In DNA form, the CDR3 reads TGTGCCAGCAGTGAGACTAGCGCTATCGGCGGGGCCAAAAACATTCAGTACTTC. It translates to CASSETSAIGGAKNIQYF. Complete variable domain (other parts from reference TRBV2 and TRBJ2-4): EPEVTQTPSHQVTQMGQEVILRCVPISNHLYFYWYRQILGQKVEFLVSFYNNEISEKSEIFDDQFSVERPDGSNFTLKIRSTKLEDSAMYFCASSETSAIGGAKNIQYFGAGTRLSVL.

This clonotype was counted only a few times. The gene calls are TRBV15 and TRBJ2-1, with TRBD2 identical over 9 bases. CDR3 length equals 16 residues. The J segment lost 8 bases and the V segment lost 1 base, leaving 9 bases of the junction unmatched. Germline lookup yields CDR1 LNHNV and CDR2 YYDKDF (reference sequence). The CDR3 coding sequence is TGTGCCACCAGCAGAGGGGGTAGCGGGAGATCTGATGAGCAGTTCTTC. Translated: CATSRGGSGRSDEQFF.

In its sample, this clonotype was seen a few times. This sequence joins TRBV28 and TRBJ2-7, with TRBD1 matching 9 bases. Germline CDR1 is MDHEN and CDR2 is SYDVKM. The CDR3 consists of 13 residues. The V gene end was trimmed by 3 bases and the J gene end by 7 bases; junction bases not matched to a gene: 4. CDR3 DNA: TGTGCCAGCAGTTTTAGGGGGACAGGGGAGCAGTACTTC. Amino acid sequence: CASSFRGTGEQYF.

Only a few counts were recorded for this clonotype. The gene calls are TRBV5-1 and TRBJ2-3; possibly TRBD2 for D (5 bases). The germline gives CDR1 SGHRS, CDR2 YFSETQ. The CDR3 runs to 16 residues. The V and J ends lost 0 bases and 0 bases respectively, with 11 bases between them. CDR3 amino acids: CASSLAGSGSTDTQYF. The DNA for the CDR3 is TGCGCCAGCAGCTTGGCCGGCAGCGGAAGCACAGATACGCAGTATTTT.

In the case of this clonotype: A much more abundant neighbour one base away suggests this may be a read error. The V gene is TRBV7-9, the J gene TRBJ2-4; 8 nucleotides match TRBD2. Germline lookup yields CDR1 SEHNR and CDR2 FQNEAQ (reference sequence). Germline trimming cut 4 bases from V and 13 bases from J; bases unmatched to any gene: 21. There are 17 residues in the CDR3. CDR3 protein: CASSYPSGLAGTYKQYF. The DNA for the CDR3 is TGTGCCAGCAGCTACCCCTCAGGACTAGCTGGTACCTACAAGCAGTACTTC.

Worth noting for this clonotype: This may be a read error, as it is one base from a much larger clone. The chain joins TRBV7-2 to TRBJ1-1; possible D gene TRBD1, 5 bases. The CDR3 runs 15 residues. Trimming shortened V by 7 bases and J by 3 bases, and 18 bases separated the two germline ends. Germline V gene sequence: CDR1 SGHTA, CDR2 FQGNSA. The CDR3 DNA sequence: TGTGCCAGCACCTCCACGGGGACGAGGGACACTGAAGCTTTCTTT. Amino acids: CASTSTGTRDTEAFF.

The CDR3: CASSFSVGQTLDEQFF. The CDR3 region has the DNA TGTGCCAGCAGCTTTTCCGTCGGACAGACATTGGATGAGCAGTTCTTC. The V gene is TRBV7-9, the J gene TRBJ2-1, with TRBD1 as a possible D gene (6 bases). Germline lookup yields CDR1 SEHNR and CDR2 FQNEAQ (reference sequence). V was trimmed by 3 bases and J by 8 bases, leaving 20 bases between them. This CDR3 region has 16 residues.

This clonotype was detected only a few times. The chain recombines TRBV5-1 with TRBJ2-7; maybe TRBD1 (6 bases). CDR1 is SGHRS and CDR2 is YFSETQ in the germline V gene. Trimming cost V 4 bases and J 4 bases, with 15 bases left between them. This CDR3 spans 14 amino acids. Here the CDR3 DNA reads TGCGCCAGCAGCCTTCGGCAGGGGTGGTACGAGCAGTACTTC. Its translation is CASSLRQGWYEQYF. Combining the CDR3 with reference TRBV5-1 and TRBJ2-7 gives the whole variable domain KAGVTQTPRYLIKTRGQQVTLSCSPISGHRSVSWYQQTPGQGLQFLFEYFSETQRNKGNFPGRFSGRQFSNSRSEMNVSTLELGDSALYLCASSLRQGWYEQYFGPGTRLTVT.

V is TRBV10-3 and J is TRBJ2-1, with TRBD2 identical over 7 bases. Matching the DNA end better, TRBJ2-7 makes the J call doubtful. This CDR3 is 14 amino acids long. Germline loops: CDR1 ENHRY, CDR2 SYGVKD. As DNA, the CDR3 is TGTGCCATCAGTGAGTTGCGGGAGCCGGGTGAGCAGTACTTC. Its translation is CAISELREPGEQYF.

This clonotype was seen a handful of times. The CDR3 DNA is TGTGCCAGCAGTGCAACCGTTCGACAGAAGCAGTACTTC. It specifies CASSATVRQKQYF. The chain uses TRBV2 and TRBJ2-7; perhaps TRBD1 as D (5 bases). This CDR3 comprises 13 residues. Germline V CDR1 and CDR2: SNHLY, FYNNEI. The V end lost 4 bases, the J end lost 8 bases, and 15 bases lay between the germline ends.

V gene TRBV9 combines with J gene TRBJ2-1, with D tentatively TRBD1 (5 bases). The ends were cut back, 3 bases at V and 2 bases at J, with 12 bases in the middle. CDR3 length: 15 residues. CDR1 SGDLS and CDR2 YYNGEE come from the germline V gene. CDR3 DNA sequence: TGTGCCAGCAGCGCGGAAGGGGTCCCCTACAATGAGCAGTTCTTC. It yields the protein CASSAEGVPYNEQFF. Complete variable domain (other parts from reference TRBV9 and TRBJ2-1): DSGVTQTPKHLITATGQRVTLRCSPRSGDLSVYWYQQSLDQGLQFLIQYYNGEERAKGNILERFSAQQFPDLHSELNLSSLELGDSALYFCASSAEGVPYNEQFFGPGTRLTVL.

This chain connects TRBV20-1 to TRBJ2-2; D is ambiguous. CDR1 and CDR2 (germline): DFQATT, SNEGSKA (reference sequence). The CDR3 totals 13 residues. The V gene lost 0 bases and the J gene lost 5 bases, with 7 bases spanning the gap. CDR3: CSAREWVTGELFF. For the CDR3, the DNA is TGCAGTGCTAGAGAATGGGTTACCGGGGAGCTGTTTTTT.

There are a few counts of this clonotype. The chain uses TRBV3-1 and TRBJ2-1; 13 nucleotides line up with TRBD2. The trim removed 6 bases at V and 4 bases at J, leaving 9 bases unmatched. The CDR3 length is 17 residues. CDR1 and CDR2 from the germline V gene are LGHDT and YNNKEL (reference sequence). This chain's CDR3 is CASSIPPGLAGYNEQFF. The CDR3 DNA is TGTGCCAGCAGTATTCCTCCGGGACTAGCGGGATACAATGAGCAGTTCTTC.

The chain recombines TRBV24-1 with TRBJ2-5; tentative D call: TRBD2 (7 bases). The CDR3 is made up of 17 amino acids. The germline CDR1 and CDR2 sequences are KGHDR and SFDVKD. Trimming shortened V by 0 bases and J by 2 bases, and 15 bases separated the two germline ends. The CDR3 DNA sequence: TGTGCCACCAGTGATTTGCCTAGGGGGGGTATACAAGAGACCCAGTACTTC. This sequence encodes CATSDLPRGGIQETQYF.

The chain carries TRBV27 and TRBJ2-7; weak D call: TRBD2 (6 bases). The V gene lost 8 bases and the J gene lost 1 base, with 21 bases spanning the gap. Germline V gene lookup returns CDR1 MNHEY and CDR2 SMNVEV (reference sequence). The CDR3 sequence is 16 residues long. Here the CDR3 reads CASRNRGGASSYEQYF. The CDR3 DNA reads as TGTGCCAGCCGTAACCGAGGCGGGGCCTCATCCTACGAGCAGTACTTC.

The J gene is TRBJ2-7, the V gene TRBV29-1; perhaps TRBD2 as D (5 bases). There are 14 residues in the CDR3. V lost 7 bases and J 0 bases, leaving 16 bases between the germline ends. The germline V gene encodes CDR1 SQVTM and CDR2 ANQGSEA. The CDR3 loop is CSAMPMGSSYEQYF. For the CDR3, the DNA is TGCAGCGCCATGCCCATGGGGAGCTCCTACGAGCAGTACTTC.